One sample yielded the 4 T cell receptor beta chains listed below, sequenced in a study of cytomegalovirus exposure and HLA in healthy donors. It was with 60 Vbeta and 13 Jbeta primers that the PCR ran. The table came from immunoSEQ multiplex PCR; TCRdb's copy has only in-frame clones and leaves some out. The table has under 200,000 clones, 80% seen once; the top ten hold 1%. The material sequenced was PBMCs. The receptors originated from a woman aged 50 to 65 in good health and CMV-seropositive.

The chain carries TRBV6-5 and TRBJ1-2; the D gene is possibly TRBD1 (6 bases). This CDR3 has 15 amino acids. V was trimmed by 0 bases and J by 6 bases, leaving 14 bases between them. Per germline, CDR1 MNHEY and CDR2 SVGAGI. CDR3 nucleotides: TGTGCCAGCAGTTACTCGAAGACAGGACGGGATGGCTACACCTTC. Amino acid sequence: CASSYSKTGRDGYTF.

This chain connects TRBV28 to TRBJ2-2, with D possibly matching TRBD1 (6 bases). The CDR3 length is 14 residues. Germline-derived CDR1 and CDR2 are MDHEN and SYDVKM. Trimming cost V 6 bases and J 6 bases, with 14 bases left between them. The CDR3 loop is CASRNPQGSGELFF. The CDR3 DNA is TGTGCCAGCAGGAACCCACAGGGATCCGGGGAGCTGTTTTTT. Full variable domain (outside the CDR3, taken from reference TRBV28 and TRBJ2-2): DVKVTQSSRYLVKRTGEKVFLECVQDMDHENMFWYRQDPGLGLRLIYFSYDVKMKEKGDIPEGYSVSREKKERFSLILESASTNQTSMYLCASRNPQGSGELFFGEGSRLTVL.

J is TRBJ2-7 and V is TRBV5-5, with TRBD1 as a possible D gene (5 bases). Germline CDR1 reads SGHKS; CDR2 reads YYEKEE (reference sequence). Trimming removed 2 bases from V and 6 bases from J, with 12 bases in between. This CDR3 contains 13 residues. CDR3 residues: CASSLWQGFEQYF. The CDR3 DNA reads TGTGCCAGCAGCTTATGGCAGGGTTTCGAGCAGTACTTC.

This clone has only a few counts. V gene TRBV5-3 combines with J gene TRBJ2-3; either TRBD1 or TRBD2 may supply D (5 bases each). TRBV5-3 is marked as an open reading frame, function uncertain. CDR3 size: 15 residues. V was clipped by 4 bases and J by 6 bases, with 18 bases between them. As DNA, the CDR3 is TGTGCCAGAAGCGTGGGGCGGCGGGTGAGGGATACGCAGTATTTT. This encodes CARSVGRRVRDTQYF.